This T cell receptor beta chain comes out of a study of cytomegalovirus exposure and HLA in healthy donors. Regarding this clone: Antigen unknown.

Study-wide results and caveats: The study designated roughly 150 TCR beta chains cytomegalovirus-associated. Reports credit the classifier with highly specific, highly sensitive diagnosis of cytomegalovirus status.

Produced via immunoSEQ multiplex PCR; TCRdb's table is partial and in-frame only. The sample holds tens of thousands of clones, roughly nine tenths seen once. Trimming at V came to 5 bases and at J to 2 bases, leaving 5 bases not matched to a gene. The CDR3 consists of 14 residues. Germline loops: CDR1 MDHEN, CDR2 SYDVKM. The sequencing sample was made of PBMCs. J is TRBJ1-2 and V is TRBV28, with 7 bases matching TRBD1. The sequence derives from a man aged 18 to 30 in good health and CMV-seronegative. This CDR3 is CASSPLTGNYGYTF. The CDR3 nucleotides are TGTGCCAGCAGTCCCCTGACAGGGAACTATGGCTACACCTTC.